The sequence of this T cell receptor beta chain was determined in a study of shared clonotypes between healthy human individuals. Only in-frame clones appear in the TCRdb table, and some are missing; sequencing was by immunoSEQ multiplex PCR. The sample records more than 500,000 clones, approximately 95% being singletons. Germline loops: CDR1 LNHDA, CDR2 SQIVND (reference sequence). The CDR3 is made up of 12 amino acids. The V end was cut by 5 bases, the J end by 7 bases, with 9 bases between. In the naive CD8 group, cells lacked CD45RO and were positively selected for CCR7, so terminally differentiated effector memory CD45RA+ cells were left out.

The rearrangement links TRBV19 to TRBJ2-1, with D maybe TRBD1 (6 bases). The sample was naive CD8+ T cells sorted from blood. This clonotype was sampled from a woman in her 30s in good health. The CDR3 region has the DNA TGTGCCAGTAGTCAAACAGGGAATGAGCAGTTCTTC. Translating gives CASSQTGNEQFF.